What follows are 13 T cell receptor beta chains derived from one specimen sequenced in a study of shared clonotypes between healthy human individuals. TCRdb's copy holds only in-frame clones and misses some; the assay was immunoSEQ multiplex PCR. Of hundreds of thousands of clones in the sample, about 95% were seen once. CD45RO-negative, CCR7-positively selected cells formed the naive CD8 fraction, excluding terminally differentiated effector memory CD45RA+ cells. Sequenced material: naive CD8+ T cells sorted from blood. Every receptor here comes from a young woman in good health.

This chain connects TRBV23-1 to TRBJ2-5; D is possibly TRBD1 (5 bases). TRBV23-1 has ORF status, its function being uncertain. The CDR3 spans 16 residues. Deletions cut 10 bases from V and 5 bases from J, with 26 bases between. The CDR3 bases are TGCGCCACTCCCCGCCAACACAGGAACCCGAAGGAGACCCAGTACTTC. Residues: CATPRQHRNPKETQYF.

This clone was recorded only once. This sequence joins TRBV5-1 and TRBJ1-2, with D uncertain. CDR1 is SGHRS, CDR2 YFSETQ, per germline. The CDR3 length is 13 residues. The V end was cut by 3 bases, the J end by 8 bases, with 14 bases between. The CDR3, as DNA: TGCGCCAGCAGCTCCCCGGACGTTTACGGCTACACCTTC. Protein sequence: CASSSPDVYGYTF.

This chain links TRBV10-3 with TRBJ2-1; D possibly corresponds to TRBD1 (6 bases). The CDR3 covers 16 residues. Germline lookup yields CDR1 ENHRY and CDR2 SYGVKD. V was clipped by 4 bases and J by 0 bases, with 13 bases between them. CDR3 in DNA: TGTGCCATCAGTGCTCTCACAGGGAGCTCCTACAATGAGCAGTTCTTC. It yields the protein CAISALTGSSYNEQFF.

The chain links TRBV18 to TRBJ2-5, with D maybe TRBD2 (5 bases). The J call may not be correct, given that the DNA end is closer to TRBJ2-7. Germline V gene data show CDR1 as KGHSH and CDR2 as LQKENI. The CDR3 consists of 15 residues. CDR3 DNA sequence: TGTGCCAGCTCACCACCTCCCGGGGTCGGTTACGAGCAGTACTTC. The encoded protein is CASSPPPGVGYEQYF.

The CDR3 reads CASSPGLAKETQYF. The CDR3, as DNA: TGTGCCAGCAGTCCGGGACTAGCGAAGGAGACCCAGTACTTC. The chain combines TRBV6-6 with TRBJ2-5, with 10 positions matching TRBD2. Per the germline V gene, CDR1 is MNHNY and CDR2 is SVGAGI (reference sequence). J lost 5 bases, V lost 5 bases, and 5 bases had no gene match. CDR3 length: 14 residues.

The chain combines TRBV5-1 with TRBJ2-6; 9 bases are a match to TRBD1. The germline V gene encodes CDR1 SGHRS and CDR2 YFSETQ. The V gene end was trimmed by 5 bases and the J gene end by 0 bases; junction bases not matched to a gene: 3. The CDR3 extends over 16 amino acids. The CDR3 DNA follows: TGCGCCAGCAGGGACAGGGGTAGCTCTGGGGCCAACGTCCTGACTTTC. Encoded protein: CASRDRGSSGANVLTF.

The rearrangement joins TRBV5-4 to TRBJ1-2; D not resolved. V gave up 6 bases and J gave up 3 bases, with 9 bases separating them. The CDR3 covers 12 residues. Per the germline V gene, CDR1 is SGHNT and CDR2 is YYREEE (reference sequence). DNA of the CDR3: TGTGCCAGCACCACTGGGTACTATGGCTACACCTTC. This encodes CASTTGYYGYTF.

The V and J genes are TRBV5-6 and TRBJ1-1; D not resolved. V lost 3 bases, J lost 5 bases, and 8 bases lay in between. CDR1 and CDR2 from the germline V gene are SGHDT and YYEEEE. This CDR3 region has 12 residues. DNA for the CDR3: TGTGCCAGCAGCTGGGGTGGAACTGAAGCTTTCTTT. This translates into CASSWGGTEAFF.

CDR3 DNA: TGTGCCAGCAGCAGCCGGGACTGGGCATACAATGAGCAGTTCTTC. It codes for CASSSRDWAYNEQFF. V usage is TRBV28 and J usage is TRBJ2-1; weak D call: TRBD2 (6 bases). The V and J ends lost 6 bases and 4 bases respectively, with 16 bases between them. CDR3 length equals 15 residues. Looked up from germline, CDR1 is MDHEN and CDR2 is SYDVKM.

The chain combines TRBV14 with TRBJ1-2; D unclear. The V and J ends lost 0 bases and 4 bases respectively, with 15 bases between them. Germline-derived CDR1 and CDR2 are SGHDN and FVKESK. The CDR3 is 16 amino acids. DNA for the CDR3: TGTGCCAGCAGCCAAGATCGTGGTGTGGCAGCCTATGGCTACACCTTC. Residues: CASSQDRGVAAYGYTF.

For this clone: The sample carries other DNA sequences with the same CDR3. CDR3 in DNA: TGTGCCAGCAGTTTATCTTCCTACAATGAGCAGTTCTTC. Protein sequence: CASSLSSYNEQFF. The rearrangement joins TRBV27 to TRBJ2-1; no reliable D call. Trimming left V 0 bases short and J 1 base short, with 1 base between. Germline assignment: CDR1 MNHEY and CDR2 SMNVEV (reference sequence). This CDR3 contains 13 residues.

The CDR3: CAISDQDGSGLREQYF. The DNA of the CDR3 is TGTGCCATCAGTGACCAGGACGGGTCCGGACTACGCGAGCAGTACTTC. V gene TRBV10-3 combines with J gene TRBJ2-7; perhaps TRBD2 as D (6 bases). CDR1 ENHRY and CDR2 SYGVKD come from the germline V gene. The germline V and J ends were trimmed by 3 bases and 6 bases, with 21 bases remaining between them. This CDR3 has 16 residues.

The CDR3, as DNA: TGTGCCAGCAGCTTTTACATTAACCCCTACGAGCAGTACTTC. Translated, it gives CASSFYINPYEQYF. This chain joins TRBV5-6 and TRBJ2-7; D not certain. The CDR3 contains 14 residues. Trimming left V 2 bases short and J 2 bases short, with 11 bases between. CDR1 and CDR2 from the germline V gene are SGHDT and YYEEEE.